These 8 T cell receptor beta chains were all obtained from the same sample, sequenced in a study of blood T cells in healthy people across ages (dated by TCRdb to about 2015). Libraries were prepared through 5' RACE. The instrument given in TCRdb is Illumina HiSeq 2500. The second PCR ran for roughly 7 to 11 cycles and used a J-beta primer mix along with a sample-barcoded 5' primer. TCRdb handled the public reads itself, with Q25 trimming in fastp and clone calling in MiXCR, and kept productive beta chains. Rows are unified per CDR3 protein, each entry keeping the most common DNA and genes. This sample gives more than 1,400,000 distinct CDR3 sequences in total; 42% of them show up just once. The top ten hold approximately 7.9% of the sample. Sequences were obtained from blood. Every receptor here comes from a young woman in good health.

This chain joins TRBV12-3 or TRBV12-4 and TRBJ2-1; no reliable D call. This CDR3 region has 13 residues. The ends were cut back, 8 bases at V and 3 bases at J, with 11 bases in the middle. CDR3 sequence reads: CASLRPGYNEQFF. DNA for the CDR3: TGTGCCAGCCTCCGTCCAGGCTACAATGAGCAGTTCTTC.

The chain couples TRBV27 to TRBJ1-1, with D maybe TRBD1 (5 bases). This CDR3 has 14 amino acids. CDR1 is MNHEY and CDR2 is SMNVEV in the germline V gene (reference sequence). With 0 bases removed from V and 4 bases from J, the gap between germline ends came to 9 bases. The CDR3 sequence is CASSLSPGGTEAFF. The CDR3 DNA is TGTGCCAGCAGTTTATCCCCGGGGGGCACTGAAGCTTTCTTT.

This sequence joins TRBV7-8 and TRBJ2-7; maybe TRBD1 (6 bases). CDR1 SGHVS and CDR2 FQNEAQ come from the germline V gene. CDR3 length equals 14 residues. The germline V and J ends were trimmed by 5 bases and 4 bases, with 15 bases remaining between them. CDR3 amino acids: CASSPAGAYYEQYF. The CDR3 DNA reads as TGTGCCAGCAGCCCGGCAGGGGCATATTACGAGCAGTACTTC.

V usage is TRBV4-1 and J usage is TRBJ2-3, with D perhaps matching TRBD1 or TRBD2 (5 bases each). V lost 4 bases and J lost 4, with 15 bases in between. This CDR3 spans 15 amino acids. Germline V gene lookup returns CDR1 MGHRA and CDR2 YSYEKL. CDR3 in DNA: TGCGCCAGCAGCCCCCCCGGGGCCGGCGCAGATACGCAGTATTTT. This sequence encodes CASSPPGAGADTQYF.

This clonotype has a handful of counts. The chain couples TRBV13 to TRBJ2-5, with no clear D. In germline, CDR1 is PRHDT, CDR2 FYEKMQ (reference sequence). Deletions cut 1 base from V and 1 base from J, with 7 bases between. The CDR3 runs 14 residues. CDR3 in amino acids: CASSLVRSQETQYF. CDR3 nucleotides: TGTGCCAGCAGCTTAGTGCGCTCCCAAGAGACCCAGTACTTC.

The chain employs TRBV12-3 or TRBV12-4 and TRBJ1-2, with D uncertain. There are 13 residues in the CDR3. V lost 6 bases and J lost 8, with 16 bases in between. CDR3 sequence reads: CASRTLIVEGYTF. The CDR3 DNA reads TGTGCCAGCAGAACTCTTATCGTAGAAGGCTACACCTTC.

This clonotype was seen a single time. Germline and junction disagree at one end, which may indicate a read error. The chain is built from TRBV7-9 and TRBJ1-1; D uncertain. From germline, CDR1 is SEHNR and CDR2 FQNEAQ (reference sequence). CDR3 length: 13 amino acids. The CDR3 sequence: CAGSLVFMREAFF. The CDR3 nucleotides read TGTGCCGGCAGCTTAGTATTTATGAGGGAAGCTTTCTTT.

V is TRBV20-1 and J is TRBJ2-1; the match to TRBD2 covers 12 bases. V trimming: 6 bases; J trimming: 7 bases; junction bases outside the gene matches: 7. CDR3 length: 14 residues. The V gene's germline CDR1 is DFQATT and CDR2 SNEGSKA (reference sequence). The CDR3 spells CSADRLAGANEQFF. CDR3 DNA sequence: TGCAGTGCGGATAGACTAGCGGGAGCGAATGAGCAGTTCTTC.